The clone carrying this T cell receptor (beta chain) was counted ten times or more. Its antigen is as yet unknown. The record originates from a study of regulatory T cells in long-lasting Graves disease. Findings of the study overall: Patients with persistent disease showed a bias toward TRBV28, TRBJ1-2 and TRBJ2-5.

Combining iRepertoire HTBI primers with Arm-PCR of CDR3 regions, the authors built TCR beta libraries. In TCRdb, the multiplex PCR reads were re-called with MiXCR into one record per CDR3 protein. The sample has a few hundred thousand distinct CDR3 sequences, about 20% seen once; the top ten hold around 14%. V shed 6 bases and J 2 bases; nucleotides not matched to a gene: 4. Per germline, CDR1 MNHNS and CDR2 SASEGT. CDR3 length equals 14 residues. Time point in this sample: persistent/refractory GD, antithyroid drugs over 5 years with positive TRAb. Extracted PBMC RNA gave rise to the TCR library. The genes are TRBV6-1 and TRBJ2-4; TRBD1 matches 7 bases. The specimen was peripheral blood mononuclear cells (PBMCs), collected when the disease was refractory, from a patient treated with antithyroid drugs. This TCR was sampled from a female donor with Graves disease. In DNA form, the CDR3 reads TGTGCCAGCAGCGTGACAGGGACCAAAAACATTCAGTACTTC. Protein: CASSVTGTKNIQYF.